This T cell receptor (beta chain) derives from a study of blood T cells in healthy people across ages. The second PCR ran roughly 6 to 11 cycles with a sample-barcoded 5' primer and J-beta primers. TCRdb analysed the 5' RACE reads with MiXCR anew, one entry per CDR3 protein. The sample yields around 870,000 distinct CDR3 sequences, 29% seen once. This clonotype was counted ten times or more. Per germline, CDR1 KGHDR and CDR2 SFDVKD. After removal of 4 bases from V and 8 bases from J, the junction contained 9 bases not matched to a gene. This CDR3 contains 15 residues. Sequences were obtained from blood. The chain carries TRBV24-1 and TRBJ2-1, with 8 bases that match TRBD1. This clonotype was sampled from a woman aged 80 or over in good health. The CDR3: CATSDLGSGGYEQFF. The CDR3 DNA is TGTGCCACCAGTGACCTTGGGTCAGGGGGCTATGAGCAGTTCTTC.